These 21 T cell receptor beta chains originate from one sample sequenced in a study of radiation and T cells in renal cell carcinoma (dated by TCRdb to about 2020). Interpreted using the paper, the time point label stands for: baseline pretreatment blood. Reading the label with the study, this specimen's treatment or condition is: 15 Gy SBRT to primary tumor, nephrectomy 4 weeks later. The library was produced with the immunoSEQ multiplex PCR assay. Not all clones reach the TCRdb copy of this immuneACCESS table, which keeps in-frame sequences only. Checked studies attribute under half of the gap to unresolved V genes and leave the rest unexplained. Across this sample there are 150,000 or so clones, with 88% seen only once. The ten largest clones add up to roughly 4% of the sample. Sequenced material: blood, taken from a patient whose treatment included radiotherapy and nephrectomy. Receptors originate from a woman aged 70 to 79 with renal cell carcinoma.

The rearrangement uses TRBV4-3 and TRBJ1-2; 12 bases align to TRBD1. V gave up 4 bases and J gave up 4 bases; unmatched junction bases: 7. Germline V CDR1 and CDR2: LGHNA, YSLEER. The CDR3 covers 16 residues. The CDR3 sequence: CASSLSGTGGAYGYTF. The DNA of the CDR3 is TGCGCCAGCAGCCTGTCGGGGACAGGGGGCGCCTATGGCTACACCTTC.

V gene TRBV18 combines with J gene TRBJ1-2; 7 bases are a match to TRBD1. Germline V gives CDR1 KGHSH, CDR2 LQKENI. J gave up 6 bases and V 3 bases, and 13 bases lay outside the gene matches. This CDR3 region has 16 residues. This CDR3 is CASSPSAIQGKNGYTF. In nucleotides, the CDR3 is TGTGCCAGCTCACCTTCGGCAATACAGGGGAAAAATGGCTACACCTTC.

J is TRBJ1-2 and V is TRBV10-3; 10 nucleotides match TRBD1. Germline V gene lookup returns CDR1 ENHRY and CDR2 SYGVKD. The CDR3 is 12 residues long. The J segment lost 5 bases and the V segment lost 8 bases, leaving 2 bases of the junction unmatched. The CDR3 region has the DNA TGTGCCATCGGACAGGGGGGGTATGGCTACACCTTC. Protein product: CAIGQGGYGYTF.

The chain carries TRBV28 and TRBJ1-2; 10 bases are a match to TRBD1. The J segment lost 7 bases and the V segment lost 5 bases, leaving 10 bases of the junction unmatched. Germline V gene data show CDR1 as MDHEN and CDR2 as SYDVKM. CDR3 length: 15 amino acids. The CDR3 nucleotides are TGTGCCAGCAGTCCCGGGGGGACAGGGGTCACTGGCTACACCTTC. Encoded protein: CASSPGGTGVTGYTF.

V is TRBV6-1 and J is TRBJ2-7; the D gene is possibly TRBD2 (5 bases). The CDR3 spans 14 residues. V was pared by 7 bases and J by 4 bases, with 17 bases between. Germline V gene data show CDR1 as MNHNS and CDR2 as SASEGT. In DNA, the CDR3 is TGTGCCAGCATTCTGCTCGGGGTGGGTTACGAGCAGTACTTC. Translated: CASILLGVGYEQYF.

Worth noting for this clone: At one end, the junction sequence differs from germline, possibly due to a read error. The V call is TRBV7-7, the J call TRBJ2-5; TRBD1 matches at 9 bases. The length of the CDR3 is 15 residues. Germline V gene sequence: CDR1 SSHAT, CDR2 FNYEAQ (reference sequence). CDR3 region: CASSETGTGKETQYF. CDR3 DNA sequence: TGTGCTAGCAGTGAAACCGGGACAGGGAAGGAGACCCAGTACTTC.

The rearrangement joins TRBV19 to TRBJ2-3, with a possible D match to TRBD2 (6 bases). Per the germline V gene, CDR1 is LNHDA and CDR2 is SQIVND (reference sequence). The CDR3 sequence is 16 residues long. The V end was cut by 5 bases, the J end by 3 bases, with 18 bases between. The CDR3 DNA follows: TGTGCCAGTAGTCTCTTTAGGGCTAGCGTAACAGATACGCAGTATTTT. Amino acid sequence: CASSLFRASVTDTQYF.

This chain uses TRBV4-3 with TRBJ2-2; D gene ambiguous. The CDR3 length is 13 residues. V was clipped by 4 bases and J by 6 bases, with 9 bases between them. Per the germline V gene, CDR1 is LGHNA and CDR2 is YSLEER. The CDR3 spells CASSLISAGELFF. The CDR3, as DNA: TGCGCCAGCAGCCTGATAAGTGCCGGGGAGCTGTTTTTT.

The chain joins TRBV9 to TRBJ1-1; D uncertain. CDR1 SGDLS and CDR2 YYNGEE come from the germline V gene. The CDR3 covers 14 residues. V was clipped by 0 bases and J by 1 base, with 7 bases between them. The CDR3 loop reads CASSVATQNTEAFF. CDR3 bases: TGTGCCAGCAGCGTAGCCACACAGAACACTGAAGCTTTCTTT.

The chain carries TRBV5-6 and TRBJ2-1, with a possible D match to TRBD1 (7 bases). The CDR3 consists of 16 residues. The V and J ends lost 1 base and 3 bases respectively, with 14 bases between them. Germline lookup yields CDR1 SGHDT and CDR2 YYEEEE. The CDR3 nucleotides read TGTGCCAGCAGCTTGAATCGCAGGGGGGACTACAATGAGCAGTTCTTC. This codes for CASSLNRRGDYNEQFF.

This chain connects TRBV5-4 to TRBJ2-7, with D perhaps TRBD1 or TRBD2 (5 bases each). Germline CDR1 and CDR2: SGHNT and YYREEE (reference sequence). The CDR3 consists of 13 residues. Trimming removed 3 bases from V and 6 bases from J, with 13 bases in between. This CDR3 is CASSSPRGGEQYF. The CDR3 region has the DNA TGTGCCAGCAGCTCCCCGAGGGGCGGCGAGCAGTACTTC.

This chain links TRBV6-5 with TRBJ1-2, with TRBD1 matching 9 bases. The CDR3 totals 13 residues. Germline CDR1 is MNHEY and CDR2 is SVGAGI. Unmatched junction bases numbered 5, after V lost 2 bases and J lost 10 bases. The CDR3 DNA reads TGTGCCAGCAGTTACCATACAGGGGGCGACTACACCTTC. It yields the protein CASSYHTGGDYTF.

This chain uses TRBV6-6 with TRBJ2-1; D is perhaps TRBD2 (5 bases). The CDR3 spans 14 residues. V gave up 2 bases and J gave up 13 bases, with 18 bases separating them. CDR1 and CDR2 (germline): MNHNY, SVGAGI (reference sequence). In DNA form, the CDR3 reads TGTGCCAGCAGTTACCCTCATGAGAACGCGGGCCAGTTCTTC. This translates into CASSYPHENAGQFF.

The chain carries TRBV10-3 and TRBJ2-7, with 8 nucleotides matching TRBD1. CDR1 ENHRY and CDR2 SYGVKD come from the germline V gene. The J segment lost 4 bases and the V segment lost 7 bases, leaving 9 bases of the junction unmatched. This CDR3 is built from 14 residues. Here the CDR3 DNA reads TGTGCCATCAAACCCGGACAGGGATTGTACGAGCAGTACTTC. Its protein product is CAIKPGQGLYEQYF.

The chain employs TRBV5-4 and TRBJ2-3; D gene unclear. The germline gives CDR1 SGHNT, CDR2 YYREEE (reference sequence). The CDR3 has 12 amino acids. With 3 bases removed from V and 2 bases from J, the gap between germline ends came to 4 bases. CDR3: CASSSPTDTQYF. The CDR3 DNA reads TGTGCCAGCAGCTCCCCCACAGATACGCAGTATTTT.

V usage is TRBV11-2 and J usage is TRBJ1-5; 7 bases align to TRBD1. The V segment lost 0 bases and the J segment 4 bases; nucleotides outside the gene matches: 9. The germline CDR1 and CDR2 sequences are SGHAT and FQNNGV. The CDR3 extends over 17 amino acids. The DNA of the CDR3 is TGTGCCAGCAGCTTAGATCGGAGGCAGGGGGGAAATCAGCCCCAGCATTTT. Residues: CASSLDRRQGGNQPQHF.

This chain uses TRBV28 with TRBJ2-7; D is possibly TRBD1 or TRBD2 (5 bases each). The CDR3 extends over 15 amino acids. Trimming cost V 5 bases and J 4 bases, with 18 bases left between them. The germline V gene has CDR1 MDHEN and CDR2 SYDVKM. CDR3 residues: CASSGADPRVYEQYF. The CDR3 region has the DNA TGTGCCAGCAGTGGGGCGGACCCGAGGGTGTACGAGCAGTACTTC.

The chain is built from TRBV9 and TRBJ2-2; D may be TRBD2 (6 bases). Germline CDR1 and CDR2: SGDLS and YYNGEE. V was trimmed by 0 bases and J by 5 bases, leaving 11 bases between them. The CDR3 length is 15 residues. CDR3 loop: CASSVEGGLTGELFF. Written as DNA, the CDR3 is TGTGCCAGCAGCGTAGAGGGAGGATTGACCGGGGAGCTGTTTTTT.

The chain employs TRBV5-5 and TRBJ2-2, with D possibly matching TRBD2 (6 bases). The CDR3 contains 15 residues. V was trimmed by 5 bases and J by 3 bases, leaving 14 bases between them. Germline loops: CDR1 SGHKS, CDR2 YYEKEE (reference sequence). The CDR3 protein is CASSLRDSYTGELFF. DNA for the CDR3: TGTGCCAGCAGTCTCCGGGACTCCTACACCGGGGAGCTGTTTTTT. The full variable domain, in which reference TRBV5-5 and TRBJ2-2 provide the parts outside the CDR3, is DAGVTQSPTHLIKTRGQQVTLRCSPISGHKSVSWYQQVLGQGPQFIFQYYEKEERGRGNFPDRFSARQFPNYSSELNVNALLLGDSALYLCASSLRDSYTGELFFGEGSRLTVL.

The chain carries TRBV19 and TRBJ1-6; D gene ambiguous. The CDR3 runs to 15 residues. V shed 10 bases and J shed 4 bases, with 17 bases lying between them. CDR1 is LNHDA and CDR2 is SQIVND in the germline V gene (reference sequence). The CDR3 nucleotides read TGTGCCACCCTACCCTCCGGCAGGTATAATTCACCCCTCCACTTT. It encodes CATLPSGRYNSPLHF.

The chain has TRBV25-1 and TRBJ2-5; tentatively, D is TRBD2 (7 bases). Germline V gene sequence: CDR1 MGHDK, CDR2 SYGVNS. V was shortened by 4 bases and J by 7 bases, with 19 bases between the two germline ends. This CDR3 comprises 15 residues. The CDR3 DNA sequence: TGTGCCAGCAGTGTGGGCGGGGGCACCCGGATGACCCAGTACTTC. It encodes CASSVGGGTRMTQYF.